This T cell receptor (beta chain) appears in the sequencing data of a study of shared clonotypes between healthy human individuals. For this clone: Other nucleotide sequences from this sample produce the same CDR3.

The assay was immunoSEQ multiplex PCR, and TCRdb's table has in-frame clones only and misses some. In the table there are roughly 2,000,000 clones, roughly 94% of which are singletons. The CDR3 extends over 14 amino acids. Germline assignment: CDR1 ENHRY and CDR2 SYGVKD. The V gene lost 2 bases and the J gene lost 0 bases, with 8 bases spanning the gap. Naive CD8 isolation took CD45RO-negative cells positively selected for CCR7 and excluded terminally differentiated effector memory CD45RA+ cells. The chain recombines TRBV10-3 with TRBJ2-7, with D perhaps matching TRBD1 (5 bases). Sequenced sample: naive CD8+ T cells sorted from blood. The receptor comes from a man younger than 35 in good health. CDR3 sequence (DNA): TGTGCCATCAGTGAGCTAGACAGCTCCTACGAGCAGTACTTC. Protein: CAISELDSSYEQYF.